This TCR beta chain stems from a study of esophageal squamous cell carcinoma under preoperative chemotherapy. Overall study results and limits: Peripheral T cells migrating into the tumor appeared to partly supply post-treatment tumor-infiltrating lymphocytes. Peripheral T cells showed a significant TCR diversity increase after chemotherapy, unlike tumor-infiltrating lymphocytes.

Time point reported: after preoperative PTX-NDP chemotherapy. Trimming left V 1 base short and J 11 bases short, with 20 bases between. This CDR3 contains 15 residues. This clonotype was detected many times. Its matching antigen is unknown. TCRdb reprocessed the PCR reads with MiXCR, giving one entry per CDR3 protein. Among about 9,300 distinct CDR3 sequences listed, under 55% were seen once. The TCR comes from a human donor with esophageal squamous cell carcinoma. The donor label of this sample is uncertain. This chain links TRBV12-3 or TRBV12-4 with TRBJ2-5; possible D gene TRBD2, 6 bases. This sample was taken from a patient given preoperative chemotherapy. The CDR3 nucleotides are TGTGCCAGCAGTTTAGGCGGGAAACCCTACAATGAGCAGTACTTC. It specifies CASSLGGKPYNEQYF.